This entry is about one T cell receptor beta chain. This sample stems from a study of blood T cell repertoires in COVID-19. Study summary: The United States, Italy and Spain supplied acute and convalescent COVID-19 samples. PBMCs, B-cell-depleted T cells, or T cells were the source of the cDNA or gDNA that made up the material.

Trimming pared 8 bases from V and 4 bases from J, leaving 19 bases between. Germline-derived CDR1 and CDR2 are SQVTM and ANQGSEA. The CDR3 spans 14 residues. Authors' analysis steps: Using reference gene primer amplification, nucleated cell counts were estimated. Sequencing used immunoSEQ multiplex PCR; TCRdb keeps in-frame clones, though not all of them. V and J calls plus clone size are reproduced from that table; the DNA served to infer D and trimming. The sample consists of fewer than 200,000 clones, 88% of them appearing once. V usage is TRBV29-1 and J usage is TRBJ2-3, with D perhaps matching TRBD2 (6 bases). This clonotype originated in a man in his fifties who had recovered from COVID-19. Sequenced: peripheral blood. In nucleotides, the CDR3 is TGCAGCTTCCTGTGGGGGGTGGGTGCAGATACGCAGTATTTT. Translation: CSFLWGVGADTQYF.